The 13 T cell receptor beta chains given below trace back to one sample, sequenced in a study of early T cells in non-severe SARS-CoV-2 infection. TCRdb re-called the 5' RACE reads through MiXCR, storing one row per CDR3 protein. Seen here are 30,000 to 35,000 distinct CDR3 sequences, around 7% observed once, and the top ten hold about 3.8%. Sequencing used whole blood. These receptors came from an adult who was a healthcare worker with PCR-confirmed SARS-CoV-2 infection or an uninfected control (not recorded which).

A few counts support this clonotype. The gene calls are TRBV3-1 and TRBJ1-1; D is ambiguous. Trimming shortened V by 3 bases and J by 8 bases, and 7 bases separated the two germline ends. The CDR3 totals 11 residues. CDR1 and CDR2 from the germline V gene are LGHDT and YNNKEL (reference sequence). The CDR3 DNA reads TGTGCCAGCAGCCAGAAGAGGGAAGCTTTCTTT. The encoded protein is CASSQKREAFF.

As regards this clonotype: A read error is possible here, since a much larger clone lies one base away. This rearrangement joins TRBV28 to TRBJ1-1; 7 bases align to TRBD1. V lost 5 bases and J lost 0; bases outside the gene matches: 6. The CDR3 is 15 amino acids. The germline V gene has CDR1 MDHEN and CDR2 SYDVKM. CDR3 residues: CASSALQGLNTEAFF. The CDR3 nucleotides read TGTGCCAGCAGTGCCCTACAGGGGTTGAACACTGAAGCTTTCTTT.

This clonotype was found many times. The genes are TRBV11-2 and TRBJ2-7; D is possibly TRBD1 or TRBD2 (5 bases each). V lost 2 bases and J 1 base, leaving 12 bases between the germline ends. The CDR3 consists of 15 residues. Germline values: CDR1 SGHAT, CDR2 FQNNGV. In DNA, the CDR3 is TGTGCCAGCAGCTTATTCCGGGACGGATCCTACGAGCAGTACTTC. Its protein is CASSLFRDGSYEQYF.

This clonotype came up many times. The gene calls are TRBV12-3 or TRBV12-4 and TRBJ1-2; tentative D call: TRBD1 (5 bases). Between the trimmed V and J ends, which lost 2 bases and 8 bases, there was a span of 12 bases. CDR3 length: 13 amino acids. The DNA of the CDR3 is TGTGCCAGCAGTTTAATGGGGGGAGGAGGCTACACCTTC. Its translation is CASSLMGGGGYTF.

This clonotype appeared many times. V gene TRBV10-3 combines with J gene TRBJ2-3; D possibly uses TRBD1 or TRBD2 (7 bases each). Trimming left V 7 bases short and J 2 bases short, with 13 bases between. There are 14 residues in the CDR3. Germline values: CDR1 ENHRY, CDR2 SYGVKD. The CDR3 DNA reads as TGTGCCATCACAGGGGGGGTCAACACAGATACGCAGTATTTT. Translation: CAITGGVNTDTQYF.

Ten or more counts support this clonotype. A junction boundary mismatches the germline segment, possibly from a read error. The chain has TRBV29-1 and TRBJ2-1; D perhaps matches TRBD1 (6 bases). Germline-derived CDR1 and CDR2 are SQVTM and ANQGSEA. The CDR3 is 11 amino acids. The CDR3 DNA sequence: TGCAGCGTTGAAGGGCAGGGGCGCACCATCTTC. Translating gives CSVEGQGRTIF.

The V call is TRBV4-1, the J call TRBJ2-7, with TRBD2 matching over 9 bases. The CDR3 loop spans 16 amino acids. V trimming: 1 base; J trimming: 5 bases; junction bases outside the gene matches: 9. The germline gives CDR1 MGHRA, CDR2 YSYEKL. As DNA, the CDR3 is TGCGCCAGCAGCCAAGCTGAGGGCGGGAGGGGCCACGAGCAGTACTTC. Protein: CASSQAEGGRGHEQYF.

This clonotype was seen repeatedly, ten times or more. The chain combines TRBV29-1 with TRBJ1-1; 7 nucleotides line up with TRBD1. V was pared by 2 bases and J by 3 bases, with 3 bases of the junction left unmatched. The CDR3 covers 13 residues. The germline V gene has CDR1 SQVTM and CDR2 ANQGSEA. The CDR3 DNA is TGCAGCGTTGAAAAAACAGGGGACACTGAAGCTTTCTTT. Translated, it gives CSVEKTGDTEAFF.

This clonotype was counted between two and nine times. V gene TRBV24-1 combines with J gene TRBJ2-1; 10 bases are a match to TRBD2. CDR3 length: 18 amino acids. The V gene's germline CDR1 is KGHDR and CDR2 SFDVKD. V lost 5 bases and J lost 4; bases outside the gene matches: 13. CDR3 nucleotides: TGTGCCACCAGTGGGGCTCTGGCTAGCGGGAGAGCTTACAATGAGCAGTTCTTC. Translating gives CATSGALASGRAYNEQFF.

This clonotype was found a few times. The chain has TRBV7-9 and TRBJ1-1; D gene uncertain. Trimming removed 5 bases at V and 5 bases at J, with 12 bases between. This CDR3 region has 13 residues. CDR1 is SEHNR and CDR2 is FQNEAQ in the germline V gene (reference sequence). The CDR3 nucleotides read TGTGCCAGCAGCCCTCCCTTAGCGACTGAAGCTTTCTTT. It is translated as CASSPPLATEAFF.

The chain joins TRBV27 to TRBJ2-1, with D hard to call. V was trimmed by 0 bases and J by 7 bases, leaving 7 bases between them. Germline-derived CDR1 and CDR2 are MNHEY and SMNVEV (reference sequence). The CDR3 has 13 residues. The CDR3 DNA follows: TGTGCCAGCAGTTTATCTACCCTGAATGAGCAGTTCTTC. Translation: CASSLSTLNEQFF.

This clonotype was seen repeatedly, ten times or more. The V and J genes are TRBV9 and TRBJ2-1; tentative D call: TRBD2 (6 bases). CDR1 and CDR2 (germline): SGDLS, YYNGEE. CDR3 length: 15 residues. V was clipped by 0 bases and J by 1 base, with 8 bases between them. The CDR3 DNA reads TGTGCCAGCAGCGTAGGTCGGGGGTCCTACAATGAGCAGTTCTTC. This encodes CASSVGRGSYNEQFF.

This clonotype has a count of ten or more. The chain is built from TRBV6-5 and TRBJ2-2; TRBD2 matches at 8 bases. V lost 2 bases and J lost 1; bases outside the gene matches: 12. Per the germline V gene, CDR1 is MNHEY and CDR2 is SVGAGI. The CDR3 is made up of 19 amino acids. DNA of the CDR3: TGTGCCAGCAGTTACCTCCTTGAACCGGGACTAGGGAACACCGGGGAGCTGTTTTTT. This translates into CASSYLLEPGLGNTGELFF.